This T cell receptor (beta chain) was captured by sequencing in a study of neurological immune-mediated disorders. This clonotype was found many times. TCRdb re-derived calls from the 5' RACE reads in MiXCR, one entry per CDR3 protein. Among some 60,000 distinct CDR3 sequences listed, 2% to 2.5% were seen once. Sequenced input: PBMCs. The origin of this receptor is a man in his fifties with multiple sclerosis.

CDR3 region: CASSLAVGGGVYEQYF. Written as DNA, the CDR3 is TGTGCCAGCAGCTTAGCGGTTGGAGGGGGCGTTTACGAGCAGTACTTC. This rearrangement joins TRBV7-6 to TRBJ2-7; TRBD1 might be the D (7 bases). This CDR3 is 16 amino acids long. CDR1 and CDR2 (germline): SGHVS, FNYEAQ. Trimming cost V 0 bases and J 4 bases, with 16 bases left between them.